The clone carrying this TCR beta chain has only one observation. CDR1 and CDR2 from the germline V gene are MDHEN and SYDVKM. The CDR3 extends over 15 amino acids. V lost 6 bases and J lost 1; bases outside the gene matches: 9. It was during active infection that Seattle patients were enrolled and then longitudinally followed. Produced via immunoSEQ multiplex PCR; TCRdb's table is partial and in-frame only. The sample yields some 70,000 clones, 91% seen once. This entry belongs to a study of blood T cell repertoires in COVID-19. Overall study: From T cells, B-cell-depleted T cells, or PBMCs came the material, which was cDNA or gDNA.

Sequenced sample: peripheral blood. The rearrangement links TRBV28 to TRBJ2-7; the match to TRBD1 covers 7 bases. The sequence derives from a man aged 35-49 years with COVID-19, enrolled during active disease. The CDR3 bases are TGTGCCAGCAGAGAAGAGGACAGGACTTCCTACGAGCAGTACTTC. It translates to CASREEDRTSYEQYF.